Below are 6 T cell receptor beta chains sequenced from a single sample in a study of resident and recirculating memory T cells in vitiligo. The method was immunoSEQ multiplex PCR; TCRdb's version includes in-frame clones alone and lacks a portion of them. Of around 43,000 clones in the sample, about nine tenths are singletons; the top ten hold roughly 5%. The sequencing input was blood. The origin of the receptors is a male donor with vitiligo.

The chain is built from TRBV30 and TRBJ1-5; 8 bases map to TRBD1. The germline gives CDR1 GTSNPN, CDR2 SVGIG (reference sequence). After removal of 4 bases from V and 1 base from J, the junction contained 6 bases not matched to a gene. CDR3 size: 15 residues. The CDR3 DNA reads as TGTGCCTGGACGTTTCAGGGGGCAAGCAATCAGCCCCAGCATTTT. Translating it yields CAWTFQGASNQPQHF. The full variable domain, rest sourced from reference TRBV30 and TRBJ1-5, is SQTIHQWPATLVQPVGSPLSLECTVEGTSNPNLYWYRQAAGRGLQLLFYSVGIGQISSEVPQNLSASRPQDRQFILSSKKLLLSDSGFYLCAWTFQGASNQPQHFGDGTRLSIL.

The chain combines TRBV13 with TRBJ2-7; TRBD1 agrees at 9 bases. CDR3 length equals 15 residues. Germline V gives CDR1 PRHDT, CDR2 FYEKMQ (reference sequence). Trimming at V came to 5 bases and at J to 6 bases, leaving 11 bases not matched to a gene. The CDR3 reads CASSKPGQGTSEQYF. In nucleotides, the CDR3 is TGTGCCAGCAGCAAGCCGGGACAGGGAACTTCCGAGCAGTACTTC.

The chain recombines TRBV7-9 with TRBJ2-1, with D tentatively TRBD1 (6 bases). The CDR3 is made up of 15 amino acids. From germline, CDR1 is SEHNR and CDR2 FQNEAQ (reference sequence). V lost 3 bases to trimming and J lost 4 bases, with 13 bases between them. CDR3 nucleotides: TGTGCCAGCAGCTTGACTCAGGGGTGGTACAATGAGCAGTTCTTC. Encoded protein: CASSLTQGWYNEQFF.

The chain combines TRBV2 with TRBJ2-3, with 14 nucleotides matching TRBD2. V gave up 7 bases and J gave up 0 bases; unmatched junction bases: 12. Germline CDR1 SNHLY, CDR2 FYNNEI. This CDR3 comprises 19 residues. The CDR3 sequence is CASTRRLAGGVASTDTQYF. CDR3 DNA: TGTGCCAGCACCCGGAGACTAGCGGGGGGGGTCGCTAGCACAGATACGCAGTATTTT.

The rearrangement uses TRBV20-1 and TRBJ2-7; D is possibly TRBD1 (6 bases). Trimming cost V 4 bases and J 9 bases, with 13 bases left between them. This CDR3 is built from 11 residues. From germline, CDR1 is DFQATT and CDR2 SNEGSKA (reference sequence). This CDR3 reads CSATFTGSQYF. For the CDR3, the DNA is TGCAGTGCTACATTCACAGGGTCGCAGTACTTC.

The chain has TRBV5-1 and TRBJ2-1; TRBD1 aligns across 8 bases. CDR3 length: 15 residues. J lost 8 bases, V lost 6 bases, and 13 bases had no gene match. The germline V gene has CDR1 SGHRS and CDR2 YFSETQ. The CDR3 nucleotides are TGCGCCAGCACCGCCCTGGGACAGGCCTGGGATGAGCAGTTCTTC. It specifies CASTALGQAWDEQFF.